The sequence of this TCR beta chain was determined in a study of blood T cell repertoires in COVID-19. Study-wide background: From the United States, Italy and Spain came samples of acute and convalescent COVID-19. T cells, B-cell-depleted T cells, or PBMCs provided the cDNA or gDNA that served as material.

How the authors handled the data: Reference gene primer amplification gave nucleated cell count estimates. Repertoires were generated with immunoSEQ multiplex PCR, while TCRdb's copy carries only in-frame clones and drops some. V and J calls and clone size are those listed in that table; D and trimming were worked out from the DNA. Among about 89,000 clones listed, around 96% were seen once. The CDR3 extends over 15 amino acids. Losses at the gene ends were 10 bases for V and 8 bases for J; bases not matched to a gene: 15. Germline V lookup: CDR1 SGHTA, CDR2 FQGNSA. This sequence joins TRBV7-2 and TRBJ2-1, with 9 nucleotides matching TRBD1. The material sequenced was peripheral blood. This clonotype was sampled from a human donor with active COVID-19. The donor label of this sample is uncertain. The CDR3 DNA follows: TGTGCCACCTCGTCGGGACAGGGAGTTATGGATGAGCAGTTCTTC. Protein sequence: CATSSGQGVMDEQFF.